Listed below are T cell receptor beta chains from one sample, sequenced in a study of blood T cell repertoires in COVID-19. TCRdb's copy holds only in-frame clones and misses some; the assay was immunoSEQ multiplex PCR. The table records 150,000 to 200,000 clones, under 85% of them present only once. The sequenced sample was peripheral blood. All receptors come from a human donor in a cohort sampled during active COVID-19. CDR3s include the opening cysteine and the closing phenylalanine or tryptophan. The D gene is left open where the match is weak. Some rows mark clone size as missing; the rest say once, few, many or name a class of expanded clone.

j_call v_call d_call clone_size cdr3_nt cdr3_aa
TRBJ1-2 TRBV5-1 - - TGCGCCAGCAGCTTGGGACAGGTAGACTATGGCTACACCTTC CASSLGQVDYGYTF
TRBJ1-6 TRBV25-1 TRBD1 - TGTGCCAGCAGTGGGACACAGGGGTTTAATAATTCACCCCTCCACTTT CASSGTQGFNNSPLHF
TRBJ2-1 TRBV5-5 - - TGTGCCAGCAGCTTGACTGACAATGAGCAGTTCTTC CASSLTDNEQFF
TRBJ1-1 TRBV4-1 - - TGCGCCAGCGGTCGCAGGGAGGCTTCCCTAAACACTGAAGCTTTCTTT CASGRREASLNTEAFF
TRBJ1-1 TRBV24-1 - - TGTGCCACCAGTGACGTAGCTGGTCGGGCTTTCTTT CATSDVAGRAFF
TRBJ1-2 TRBV5-1 - - TGCGCCAGCAGCTTGTTCGAGGCCAACTATGGCTACACCTTC CASSLFEANYGYTF
TRBJ2-1 TRBV5-5 TRBD2 - TGTGCCAGCAGCTCCCGGACTAGTGTACTCTTC CASSSRTSVLF
TRBJ2-2 TRBV3-1/TRBV3-2 - - TGTGCCAGCAGCCAAACGACAGTCTTCACCGGGGAGCTGTTTTTT CASSQTTVFTGELFF
TRBJ2-3 TRBV5-1 TRBD2 - TGCGCCAGCAGAGGCGGGGGGCACACAGATACGCAGTATTTT CASRGGGHTDTQYF
TRBJ2-1 TRBV13 TRBD1 - TGTGCCAGCAGCTTAGGCCCCCTCGGAGGGGACAGGGGGTACAATGAGCAGTTCTTC CASSLGPLGGDRGYNEQFF
TRBJ1-3 TRBV20-1 - - TGCAGTGCTAGTCCAGGGGAATATGGAAACACCATATATTTT CSASPGEYGNTIYF
TRBJ2-3 TRBV12-3/TRBV12-4 - once TGTGCCAGCAGCTGGCCACCCTCAGATACGCAGTATTTT CASSWPPSDTQYF
TRBJ1-6 TRBV5-1 TRBD1 - TGCGCCAGCAGCCCAGGACAGGGGTATTCACCCCTCCACTTT CASSPGQGYSPLHF
TRBJ1-1 TRBV7-9 TRBD1 - TGTGCCAGCAGCTCCGGGACAGGGGGAGCCACTGAAGCTTTCTTT CASSSGTGGATEAFF
TRBJ1-1 TRBV4-1 TRBD1 few TGCGCCAGCAGCCAAGATCCGGGACAGGGAGCTTTCTTT CASSQDPGQGAFF
TRBJ1-1 TRBV19 - once TGTGCCAGTATGTTACAGAGAGACACTGAAGCTTTCTTT CASMLQRDTEAFF
TRBJ1-2 TRBV9 - - TGTGCCAGCAGCGTAGATACAGTATCAATCTTGGGCTACACCTTC CASSVDTVSILGYTF
TRBJ2-2 TRBV5-1 TRBD2 - TGCGCCAGCAGCTTTTCCCCGGGGGCTAGCGGGGTGAACACCGGGGAGCTGTTTTTT CASSFSPGASGVNTGELFF
TRBJ2-1 TRBV2 TRBD1 - TGTGCTACTAGGGACAGAACCTACAATGAGCAGTTCTTC CATRDRTYNEQFF
TRBJ2-1 TRBV3-1/TRBV3-2 TRBD1 - TGTGCCAGCAGCCCCCCAACAGGGGGCAGGGATGAGCAGTTCTTC CASSPPTGGRDEQFF
TRBJ1-4 TRBV6-6 - - TGTGCCAGCAGTTCCGGACAGCCTAATGAAAAACTGTTTTTT CASSSGQPNEKLFF
TRBJ1-1 TRBV11-3 - few TGTGCCAGCAGCTTAGGGCCAGGACAGGAAGCTTTCTTT CASSLGPGQEAFF
TRBJ2-1 TRBV9 TRBD1 - TGTGCCAGCAGCGACCGCAGGGCAGGGGGCTCCTACAATGAGCAGTTCTTC CASSDRRAGGSYNEQFF
TRBJ2-5 TRBV19 TRBD1 - TGTGCCAGTAGTTCGACAGGGGGAGAGACCCAGTACTTC CASSSTGGETQYF
TRBJ1-6 TRBV5-8 - - TGTGCCAGCAGCCCCCCGCGATCCTATAATTCACCCCTCCACTTT CASSPPRSYNSPLHF
TRBJ2-7 TRBV2 - - TGTGCCAGCAGTCCGGACAGCCTGTACGAGCAGTACTTC CASSPDSLYEQYF
TRBJ2-7 TRBV18 TRBD1 - TGTGCCAGCTCATCGACAGGGGGATACTACGAGCAGTACTTC CASSSTGGYYEQYF
TRBJ1-2 TRBV9 - - TGTGCCAGCAGCGTAGCTGACAGCTTCTATGGCTACACCTTC CASSVADSFYGYTF
TRBJ1-5 TRBV6-6 TRBD1 - TGTGCCAGCACCCTCCCTTGGGACAGGGACAATCAGCCCCAGCATTTT CASTLPWDRDNQPQHF
TRBJ1-4 TRBV19 TRBD1 - TGTGCCAGTAGTCCTCGACAGGGAAGGTGGACTAATGAAAAACTGTTTTTT CASSPRQGRWTNEKLFF
TRBJ1-6 TRBV7-3 - - TGTGCCAGCAGCTTAAATGGGAGGGCCTATAATTCACCCCTCCACTTT CASSLNGRAYNSPLHF
TRBJ2-6 TRBV19 - - TGTGCCAGTACAGGGTGGTATGGGGGGGCCAACGTCCTGACTTTC CASTGWYGGANVLTF
TRBJ1-2 TRBV6-5 TRBD1 - TGTGCCAGCAGTTCCCCAGACAGGGCGGCTAACTATGGCTACACCTTC CASSSPDRAANYGYTF
TRBJ2-7 TRBV27 TRBD1 once TGTGCCAGCAGTCCACCGGGACAGTCCTACGAGCAGTACTTC CASSPPGQSYEQYF
TRBJ2-7 TRBV7-2 - once TGTGCCAGCAGCTTGGTTAGAGGGGGGGCCGTTGAGCAGTACTTC CASSLVRGGAVEQYF
TRBJ2-1 TRBV27 TRBD2 - TGTGCCAGCAGTTCAGGCGGGGGGCCCTACAATGAGCAGTTCTTC CASSSGGGPYNEQFF
TRBJ1-1 TRBV19 - - TGTGCCAGTAGTATAGACCGGACAGCTATGAACACTGAAGCTTTCTTT CASSIDRTAMNTEAFF
TRBJ1-3 TRBV9 - - TGTGCCAGCAGCGTTGGGCCAGGGAGGGACACCATATATTTT CASSVGPGRDTIYF
TRBJ2-3 TRBV29-1 - - TGCAGCGTTGTGGGTGCAGGGGACACAGATACGCAGTATTTT CSVVGAGDTDTQYF
TRBJ2-3 TRBV4-1 TRBD1 - TGCGCCAGCAGCCAAGGGGGGGGACAGGGCCTCACAGATACGCAGTATTTT CASSQGGGQGLTDTQYF
TRBJ2-7 TRBV27 - once TGTGCCAGCAGTTTATGGCCAAGCTACGAGCAGTACTTC CASSLWPSYEQYF
TRBJ2-7 TRBV19 - once TGTGCCAGTAGTATTGGCAGGGCGTTTTCCTACGAGCAGTACTTC CASSIGRAFSYEQYF
TRBJ2-7 TRBV3-1/TRBV3-2 TRBD2 - TGTGCCAGCAGCCAAGGGGGGGGAGGGAGCGAGCAGTACTTC CASSQGGGGSEQYF
TRBJ2-7 TRBV10-3 - - TGTGCCATCAGGGGACACCTGAGCTCCTACGAGCAGTACTTC CAIRGHLSSYEQYF
TRBJ1-5 TRBV6-1 TRBD1 once TGTGCCAGCAGTGAGGGGACGACAGGGAATCAGCCCCAGCATTTT CASSEGTTGNQPQHF
TRBJ2-7 TRBV27 - - TGTGCCAGCAGTCCATCCAGGGGCCCCTTACCTTTCGAGCAGTACTTC CASSPSRGPLPFEQYF
TRBJ2-7 TRBV5-1 TRBD1 - TGCGCCAGCAGCTTGGGACAGGGAATGTACGAGCAGTACTTC CASSLGQGMYEQYF
TRBJ2-1 TRBV11-3 - once TGTGCCAGCAGCTTAGATGTCGGGGGGCCGCACAATGAGCAGTTCTTC CASSLDVGGPHNEQFF
TRBJ2-3 TRBV4-1 TRBD1 - TGCGCCAGCAGCCCTCGGCGAAACATGGGACAGGGGATCACAGATACGCAGTATTTT CASSPRRNMGQGITDTQYF
TRBJ2-2 TRBV7-7 TRBD2 - TGTGCCAGCAGCCCAGGACTAGCCGGGGAGCTGTTTTTT CASSPGLAGELFF
TRBJ1-6 TRBV6-5 TRBD1 few TGTGCCAGCAGTTTGGGACAGAGGAATTCACCCCTCCACTTT CASSLGQRNSPLHF
TRBJ2-1 TRBV3-1/TRBV3-2 - - TGTGCCAGCAGCCAAGGAGCATACAATGAGCAGTTCTTC CASSQGAYNEQFF